The rows below give T cell receptor beta chains drawn from one sample of a study of control samples from healthy donors and cancer patients. Profiling relied on immunoSEQ multiplex PCR, and the TCRdb table lists in-frame clones only, not all of them. The sample contains about 170,000 clones, 80% to 90% of which appear only once. Source material: blood. The receptors come from a woman aged 25 to 45 in good health. Each CDR3 is given with its conserved first and last residue. The D gene is left open where the match is weak. The size field is filled for only some rows; it gives once, few, many or a size class.

TRBV7-2	TRBJ1-5	TRBD1	15	-	TGTGCCAGCAGCTTAAGGGGACAGGGGGCCCAGCCCCAGCATTTT	CASSLRGQGAQPQHF
TRBV2	TRBJ1-1	-	15	once	TGTGCCAGCAGTGAAGCGACGGGGTGGACCGCTGAAGCTTTCTTT	CASSEATGWTAEAFF
TRBV3-1/TRBV3-2	TRBJ1-6	-	18	-	TGTGCCAGCAGCCAAGATATAAGGTTCGGGCAGGGAAATTCACCCCTCCACTTT	CASSQDIRFGQGNSPLHF
TRBV5-1	TRBJ2-3	TRBD1	16	-	TGCGCCAGCAGCTTGGGTCGGGACAGGGCATCAGATACGCAGTATTTT	CASSLGRDRASDTQYF
TRBV2	TRBJ2-1	-	14	-	TGTGCCAGCAGCCTAGCGCAGATTTACAATGAGCAGTTCTTC	CASSLAQIYNEQFF
TRBV19	TRBJ2-2	-	13	-	TGTGCCAGTAGTATACGGGTGGAGTCAGAGCTGTTTTTT	CASSIRVESELFF
TRBV6-1	TRBJ1-2	-	15	-	TGTGCCAGCAGTGAAGTTTATGCCAAAGCCTATGGCTACACCTTC	CASSEVYAKAYGYTF
TRBV9	TRBJ2-2	-	15	-	TGTGCCAGCCGCAGTCACCTCACTTTCACCGGGGAGCTGTTTTTT	CASRSHLTFTGELFF
TRBV27	TRBJ1-2	-	12	-	TGTGCCAGCAGGTCGCGGGGGTTTGGCTACACCTTC	CASRSRGFGYTF
TRBV19	TRBJ2-3	-	14	-	TGTGCCAGTAGGAACAGGGGGGGGACAGATACGCAGTATTTT	CASRNRGGTDTQYF
TRBV6-5	TRBJ1-6	-	12	once	TGTGCCAGCAGTTATTCGGGTCGCCCCCTCCACTTT	CASSYSGRPLHF
TRBV5-1	TRBJ1-1	-	13	-	TGCGCCAGCAGCTTGGCGCGGGGACCTGAAGCTTTCTTT	CASSLARGPEAFF
TRBV5-5	TRBJ2-3	TRBD2	15	-	TGTGCCAGCAGCTTGGCTTTTGCGGGAGAAAATACGCAGTATTTT	CASSLAFAGENTQYF
TRBV30	TRBJ1-2	-	13	-	TGTGCCTGGAGACCCTCGGGGGTAGGAGGCTACACCTTC	CAWRPSGVGGYTF
TRBV30	TRBJ2-5	TRBD1	15	-	TGTGCCTGCGGTATGACAGGGGGTAAAGGAGAGACCCAGTACTTC	CACGMTGGKGETQYF
TRBV28	TRBJ2-4	-	14	-	TGTGCCAGCAGTTTCACCCCCGGAGGGGACTTCCCTTACTTC	CASSFTPGGDFPYF
TRBV4-1	TRBJ2-1	TRBD2	18	-	TGCGCCAGCAGCCAGGCCTACGCACTAGCGGGGGGTCAGGTTGAGCAGTTCTTC	CASSQAYALAGGQVEQFF
TRBV6-5	TRBJ2-3	TRBD2	14	-	TGTGCCAGCACCCGGACTAGCGGCACAGATACGCAGTATTTT	CASTRTSGTDTQYF
TRBV4-1	TRBJ2-3	TRBD2	15	-	TGCGCCAGCAGCCCTACTAGCGGGAGGTCAGATACGCAGTATTTT	CASSPTSGRSDTQYF
TRBV11-2	TRBJ2-1	TRBD2	13	-	TGTGCCAGCAGTCTTCGACTAGCCAATGAGCAGTTCTTC	CASSLRLANEQFF
TRBV6-6	TRBJ2-7	TRBD2	15	-	TGTGCCAGCAGGATAGGGACTAGCGGGACATACGAGCAGTACTTC	CASRIGTSGTYEQYF
TRBV27	TRBJ2-2	-	15	-	TGTGCCAGCAGTTTAGGCCAGGTAAACACCGGGGAGCTGTTTTTT	CASSLGQVNTGELFF
TRBV2	TRBJ1-2	TRBD1	14	-	TGTGCCAGCAGCCCGGGACAGATTTACTATGGCTACACCTTC	CASSPGQIYYGYTF
TRBV29-1	TRBJ2-7	-	13	-	TGCAGCGTTCTGAGGACAGCAGGGTACGAGCAGTACTTC	CSVLRTAGYEQYF
TRBV6-5	TRBJ2-2	-	13	-	TGTGCCAGCAGCTTAGGATTGACCGGGGAGCTGTTTTTT	CASSLGLTGELFF
TRBV5-4	TRBJ2-6	-	15	few	TGTGCCAGCAGACCTGGGGCCTCTGGGGCCAACGTCCTGACTTTC	CASRPGASGANVLTF
TRBV6-5	TRBJ1-2	-	15	-	TGTGCCAGCAGCTTTTCAGGGGACGGACTCTATGGCTACACCTTC	CASSFSGDGLYGYTF
TRBV5-1	TRBJ1-3	-	11	few	TGCGCAGTCCGTAGAGGAAACACCATATATTTT	CAVRRGNTIYF
TRBV5-6	TRBJ2-5	-	14	-	TGTGCCAGCAGCTTAATCCCGAACCAAGAGACCCAGTACTTC	CASSLIPNQETQYF
TRBV18	TRBJ1-1	-	14	few	TGTGCCAGCTCACCACAAAGGGGGAACACTGAAGCTTTCTTT	CASSPQRGNTEAFF
TRBV29-1	TRBJ1-2	-	12	-	TGCAGCGGAGAATTGACAGACTATGGCTACACCTTC	CSGELTDYGYTF
TRBV2	TRBJ2-3	-	12	-	TGTGCCAGCAGTGAAGGGGACGCTACGCAGTATTTT	CASSEGDATQYF